A single sample gave rise to the 6 T cell receptor beta chains below, sequenced in a study of shared clonotypes between healthy human individuals. Data came from immunoSEQ multiplex PCR; TCRdb stores just in-frame clones and leaves some out. The data show roughly 650,000 clones, approximately 97% seen once. The sample consisted of naive CD4+ T cells sorted from blood. Subset described: CD45RA+ positively selected. These receptors were obtained from a woman aged 30 to 39 in good health.

V is TRBV28 and J is TRBJ1-2; TRBD1 might be the D (5 bases). CDR1 is MDHEN, CDR2 SYDVKM, per germline. The V gene lost 5 bases and the J gene lost 2 bases, with 15 bases spanning the gap. This CDR3 has 15 residues. The DNA for the CDR3 is TGTGCCAGCAGTATCCAGGGATCCGGCAACTATGGCTACACCTTC. Protein sequence: CASSIQGSGNYGYTF.

The chain links TRBV5-4 to TRBJ2-7; 15 bases are a match to TRBD2. Trimming removed 4 bases from V and 3 bases from J; junction bases left unmatched: 5. This CDR3 contains 16 residues. Germline V gives CDR1 SGHNT, CDR2 YYREEE (reference sequence). CDR3 sequence reads: CASSPGLAGGYYEQYF. DNA of the CDR3: TGTGCCAGCAGCCCGGGACTAGCGGGAGGATACTACGAGCAGTACTTC.

The genes are TRBV5-6 and TRBJ2-3; unclear D gene. V lost 5 bases and J lost 2, with 12 bases in between. The CDR3 runs to 14 residues. In germline, CDR1 is SGHDT, CDR2 YYEEEE. CDR3 sequence reads: CASRPGFNTDTQYF. CDR3 sequence (DNA): TGTGCCAGCAGGCCTGGTTTCAACACAGATACGCAGTATTTT.

J is TRBJ2-7 and V is TRBV5-4; D might be TRBD1 (8 bases). The CDR3 is 14 amino acids. Germline CDR1 SGHNT, CDR2 YYREEE (reference sequence). Trimming stripped 2 bases from V and 6 bases from J, with 15 bases between. The CDR3 region has the DNA TGTGCCAGCAGCTTACGGACAGGGAGGGGCGAGCAGTACTTC. It codes for CASSLRTGRGEQYF.

The rearrangement joins TRBV28 to TRBJ2-7; D is uncertain. Between the trimmed V and J ends, which lost 2 bases and 0 bases, there was a span of 11 bases. Germline assignment: CDR1 MDHEN and CDR2 SYDVKM. This CDR3 contains 15 residues. The CDR3 protein is CASSLGAVTSYEQYF. The CDR3 nucleotides are TGTGCCAGCAGTTTAGGTGCGGTAACCTCCTACGAGCAGTACTTC.

This chain joins TRBV7-9 and TRBJ2-5; D unclear. Germline assignment: CDR1 SEHNR and CDR2 FQNEAQ (reference sequence). Trimming took off 3 bases at V and 2 bases at J, with 7 bases between the two ends. CDR3 length: 13 residues. This chain's CDR3 is CASSFIRQETQYF. CDR3 coding DNA: TGTGCCAGCAGCTTCATCAGACAAGAGACCCAGTACTTC.